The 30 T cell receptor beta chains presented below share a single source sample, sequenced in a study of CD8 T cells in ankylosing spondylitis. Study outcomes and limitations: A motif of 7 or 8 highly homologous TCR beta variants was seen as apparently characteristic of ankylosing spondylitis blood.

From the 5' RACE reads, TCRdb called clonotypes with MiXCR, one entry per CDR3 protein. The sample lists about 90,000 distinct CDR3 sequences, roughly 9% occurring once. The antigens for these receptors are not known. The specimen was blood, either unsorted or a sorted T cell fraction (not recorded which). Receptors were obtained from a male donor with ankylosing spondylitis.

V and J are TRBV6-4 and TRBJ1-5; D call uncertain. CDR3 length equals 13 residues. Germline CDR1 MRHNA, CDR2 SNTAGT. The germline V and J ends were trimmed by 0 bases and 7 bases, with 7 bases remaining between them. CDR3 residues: CASSDSGQQPQHF. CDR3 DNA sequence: TGTGCCAGCAGTGACTCTGGGCAGCAGCCCCAGCATTTT.

The CDR3 DNA is TGTGCCATCAGTGCCCCAGGGGGGAACACTGAAGCTTTCTTT. It codes for CAISAPGGNTEAFF. The rearrangement uses TRBV10-3 and TRBJ1-1; 7 positions match TRBD1. This CDR3 is built from 14 residues. CDR1 is ENHRY and CDR2 is SYGVKD in the germline V gene. V lost 4 bases to trimming and J lost 1 base; unmatched junction nucleotides: 3.

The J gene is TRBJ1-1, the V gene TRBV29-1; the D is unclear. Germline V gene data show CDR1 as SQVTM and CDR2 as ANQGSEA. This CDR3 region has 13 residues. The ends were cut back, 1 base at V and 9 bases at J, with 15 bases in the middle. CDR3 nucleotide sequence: TGCAGCGTTGAAGGCGAGGGCACCCCGCAAGCTTTCTTT. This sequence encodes CSVEGEGTPQAFF.

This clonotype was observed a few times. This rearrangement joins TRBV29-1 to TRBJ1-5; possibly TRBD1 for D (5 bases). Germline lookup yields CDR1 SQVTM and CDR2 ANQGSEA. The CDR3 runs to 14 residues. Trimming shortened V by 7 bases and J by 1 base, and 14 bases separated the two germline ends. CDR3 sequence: CSAWEGLSNQPQHF. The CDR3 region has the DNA TGCAGCGCCTGGGAGGGGTTGAGCAATCAGCCCCAGCATTTT.

CDR3 sequence (DNA): TGTGCCAGCAGTTTCGGGGGGACCCAGTACTTC. Translation: CASSFGGTQYF. This chain links TRBV27 with TRBJ2-5; tentative D call: TRBD2 (6 bases). Trimming shortened V by 3 bases and J by 7 bases, and 6 bases separated the two germline ends. This CDR3 has 11 amino acids. CDR1 MNHEY and CDR2 SMNVEV come from the germline V gene (reference sequence).

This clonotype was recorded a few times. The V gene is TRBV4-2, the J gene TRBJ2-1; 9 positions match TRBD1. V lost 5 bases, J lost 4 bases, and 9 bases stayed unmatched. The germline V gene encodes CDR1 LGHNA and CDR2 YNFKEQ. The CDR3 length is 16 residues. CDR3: CASSTRTGVGYNEQFF. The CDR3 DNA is TGTGCCAGCAGCACCCGGACAGGGGTTGGGTACAATGAGCAGTTCTTC.

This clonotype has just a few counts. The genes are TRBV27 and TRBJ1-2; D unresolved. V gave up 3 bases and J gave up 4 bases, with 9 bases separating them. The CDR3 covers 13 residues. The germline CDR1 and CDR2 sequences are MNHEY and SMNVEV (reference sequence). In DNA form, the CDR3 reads TGTGCCAGCAGTTTTTCTACATCCTATGGCTACACCTTC. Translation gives CASSFSTSYGYTF.

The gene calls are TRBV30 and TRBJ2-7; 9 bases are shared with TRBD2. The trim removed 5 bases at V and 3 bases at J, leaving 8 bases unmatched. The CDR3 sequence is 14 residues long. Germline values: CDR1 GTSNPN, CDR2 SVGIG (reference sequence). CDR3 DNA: TGTGCCTGGTCGCATAGCGGGAGTTTCTACGAGCAGTACTTC. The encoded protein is CAWSHSGSFYEQYF.

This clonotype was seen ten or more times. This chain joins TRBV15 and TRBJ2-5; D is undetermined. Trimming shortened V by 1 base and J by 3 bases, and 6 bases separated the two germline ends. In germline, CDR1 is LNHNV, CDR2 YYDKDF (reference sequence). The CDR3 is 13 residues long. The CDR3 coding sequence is TGTGCCACCAGCAGAGGTTTAGAAGAGACCCAGTACTTC. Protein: CATSRGLEETQYF. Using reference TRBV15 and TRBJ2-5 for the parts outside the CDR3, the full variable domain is DAMVIQNPRYQVTQFGKPVTLSCSQTLNHNVMYWYQQKSSQAPKLLFHYYDKDFNNEADTPDNFQSRRPNTSFCFLDIRSPGLGDTAMYLCATSRGLEETQYFGPGTRLLVL.

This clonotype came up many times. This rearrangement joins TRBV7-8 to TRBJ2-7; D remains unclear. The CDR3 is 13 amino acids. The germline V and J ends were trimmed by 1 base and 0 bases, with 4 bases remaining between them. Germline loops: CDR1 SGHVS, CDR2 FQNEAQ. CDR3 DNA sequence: TGTGCCAGCAGCTTAGGGCTCTCCTACGAGCAGTACTTC. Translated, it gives CASSLGLSYEQYF.

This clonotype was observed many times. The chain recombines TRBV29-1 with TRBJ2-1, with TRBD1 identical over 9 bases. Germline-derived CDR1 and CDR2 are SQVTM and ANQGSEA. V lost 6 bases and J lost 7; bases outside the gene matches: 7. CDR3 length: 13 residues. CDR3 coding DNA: TGCAGCGTAGCCGGGACAGGGTCAAATGAGCAGTTCTTC. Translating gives CSVAGTGSNEQFF.

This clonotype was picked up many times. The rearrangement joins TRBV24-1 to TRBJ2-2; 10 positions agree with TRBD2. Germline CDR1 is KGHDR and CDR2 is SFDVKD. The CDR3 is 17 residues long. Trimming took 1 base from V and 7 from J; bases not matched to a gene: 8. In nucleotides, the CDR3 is TGTGCCACCAGTGATTTTAGCGGGAGGCCCGCCGGCGGGGAGCTGTTTTTT. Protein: CATSDFSGRPAGGELFF.

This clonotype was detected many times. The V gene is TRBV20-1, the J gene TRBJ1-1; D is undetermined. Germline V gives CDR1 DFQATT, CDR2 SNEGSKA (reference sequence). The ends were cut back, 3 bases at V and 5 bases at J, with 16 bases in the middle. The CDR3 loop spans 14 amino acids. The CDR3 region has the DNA TGCAGTGCTAGCCGAGGTGAGGCGCGGACTGAAGCTTTCTTT. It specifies CSASRGEARTEAFF.

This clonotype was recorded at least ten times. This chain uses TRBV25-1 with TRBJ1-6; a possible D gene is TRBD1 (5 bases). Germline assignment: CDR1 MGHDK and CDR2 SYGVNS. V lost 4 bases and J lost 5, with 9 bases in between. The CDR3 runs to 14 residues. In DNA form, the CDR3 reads TGTGCCAGCAGTGCGCCAGGGAATAATTCACCCCTCCACTTT. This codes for CASSAPGNNSPLHF.

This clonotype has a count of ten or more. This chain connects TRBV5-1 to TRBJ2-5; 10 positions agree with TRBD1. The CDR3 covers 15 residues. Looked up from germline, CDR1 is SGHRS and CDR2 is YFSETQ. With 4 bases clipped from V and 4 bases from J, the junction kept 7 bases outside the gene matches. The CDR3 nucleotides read TGCGCCAGCAGCACCATGGGACAGGGGAGAGAGACCCAGTACTTC. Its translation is CASSTMGQGRETQYF.

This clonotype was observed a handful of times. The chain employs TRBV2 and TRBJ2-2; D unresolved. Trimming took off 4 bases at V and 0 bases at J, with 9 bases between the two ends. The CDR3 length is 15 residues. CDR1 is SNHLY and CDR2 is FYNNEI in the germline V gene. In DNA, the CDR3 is TGTGCCAGCAGTGGCAAGGACGCGAACACCGGGGAGCTGTTTTTT. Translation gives CASSGKDANTGELFF.

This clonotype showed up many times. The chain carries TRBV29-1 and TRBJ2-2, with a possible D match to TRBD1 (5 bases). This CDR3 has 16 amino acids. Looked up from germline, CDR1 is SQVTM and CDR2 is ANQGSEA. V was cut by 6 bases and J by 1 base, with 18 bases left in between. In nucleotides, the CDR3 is TGCAGCGTGGAGAAACAGGAGCTAGGGAACACCGGGGAGCTGTTTTTT. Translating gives CSVEKQELGNTGELFF.

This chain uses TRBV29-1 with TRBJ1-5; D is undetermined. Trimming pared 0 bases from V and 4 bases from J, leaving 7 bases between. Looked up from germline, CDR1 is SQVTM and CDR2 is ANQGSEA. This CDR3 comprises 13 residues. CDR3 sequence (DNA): TGCAGCGTTGAAGACAGCCCGAATCAGCCCCAGCATTTT. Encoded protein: CSVEDSPNQPQHF.

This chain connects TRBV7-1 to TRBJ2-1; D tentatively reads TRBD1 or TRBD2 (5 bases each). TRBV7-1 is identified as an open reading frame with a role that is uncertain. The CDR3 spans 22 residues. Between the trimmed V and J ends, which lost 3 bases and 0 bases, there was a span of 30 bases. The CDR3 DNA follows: TGTGCCAGCAGCTCGTGGGGGACGGACCCTCCGACCCACCCGAGCTCCTACAATGAGCAGTTCTTC. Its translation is CASSSWGTDPPTHPSSYNEQFF.

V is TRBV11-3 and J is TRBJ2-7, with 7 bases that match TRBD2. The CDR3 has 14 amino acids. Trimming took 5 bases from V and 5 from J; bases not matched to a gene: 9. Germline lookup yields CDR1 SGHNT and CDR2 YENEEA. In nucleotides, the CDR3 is TGTGCCAGCAGCCCGGCGGGAGCGGTTGACGAGCAGTACTTC. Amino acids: CASSPAGAVDEQYF.

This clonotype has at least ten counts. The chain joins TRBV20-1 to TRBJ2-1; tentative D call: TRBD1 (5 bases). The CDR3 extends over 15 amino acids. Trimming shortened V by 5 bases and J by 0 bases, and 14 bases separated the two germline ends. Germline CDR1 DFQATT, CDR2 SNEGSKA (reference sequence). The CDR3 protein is CSAFRARSSYNEQFF. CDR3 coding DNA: TGCAGTGCTTTCAGGGCGCGGAGCTCCTACAATGAGCAGTTCTTC.

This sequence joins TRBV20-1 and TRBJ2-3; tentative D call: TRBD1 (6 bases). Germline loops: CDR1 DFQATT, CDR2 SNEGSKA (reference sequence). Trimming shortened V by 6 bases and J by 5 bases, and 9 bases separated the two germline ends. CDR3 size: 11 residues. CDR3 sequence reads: CSAWTVDTQYF. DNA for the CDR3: TGCAGTGCGTGGACAGTAGATACGCAGTATTTT.

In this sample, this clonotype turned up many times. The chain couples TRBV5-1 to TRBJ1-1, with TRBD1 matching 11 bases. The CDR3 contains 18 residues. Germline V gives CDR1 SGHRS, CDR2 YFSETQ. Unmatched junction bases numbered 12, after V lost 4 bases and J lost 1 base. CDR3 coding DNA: TGCGCCAGCAGCGCCTACCGGGACAGGGGGATGGGGAACACTGAAGCTTTCTTT. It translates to CASSAYRDRGMGNTEAFF.

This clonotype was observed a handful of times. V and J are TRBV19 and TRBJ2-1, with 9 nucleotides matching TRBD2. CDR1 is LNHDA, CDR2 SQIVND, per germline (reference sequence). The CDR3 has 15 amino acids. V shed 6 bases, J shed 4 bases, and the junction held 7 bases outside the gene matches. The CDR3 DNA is TGTGCCAGTAGCCCCGTAGCGGGAGATTACAATGAGCAGTTCTTC. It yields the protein CASSPVAGDYNEQFF.

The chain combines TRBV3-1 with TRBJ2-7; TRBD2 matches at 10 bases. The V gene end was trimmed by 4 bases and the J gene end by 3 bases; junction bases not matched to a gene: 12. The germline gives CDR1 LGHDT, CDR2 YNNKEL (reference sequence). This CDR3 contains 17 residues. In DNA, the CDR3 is TGTGCCAGCAGCCCAGGACTAGCGGAAGAGCTGATCTACGAGCAGTACGTC. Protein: CASSPGLAEELIYEQYV.

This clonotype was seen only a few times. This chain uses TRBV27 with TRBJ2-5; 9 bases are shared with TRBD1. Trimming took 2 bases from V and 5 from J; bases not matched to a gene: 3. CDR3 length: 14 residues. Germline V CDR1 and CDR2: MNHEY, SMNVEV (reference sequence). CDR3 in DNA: TGTGCCAGCAGTTTACTACAGGGGGCTGAGACCCAGTACTTC. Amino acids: CASSLLQGAETQYF.

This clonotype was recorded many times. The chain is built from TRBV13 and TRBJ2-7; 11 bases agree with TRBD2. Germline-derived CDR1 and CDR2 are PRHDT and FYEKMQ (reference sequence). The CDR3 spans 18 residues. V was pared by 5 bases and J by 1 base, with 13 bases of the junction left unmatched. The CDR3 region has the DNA TGTGCCAGCAGCCCCGGGATAGCGGGAGGGCTCGGGTCCTACGAGCAGTACTTC. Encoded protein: CASSPGIAGGLGSYEQYF.

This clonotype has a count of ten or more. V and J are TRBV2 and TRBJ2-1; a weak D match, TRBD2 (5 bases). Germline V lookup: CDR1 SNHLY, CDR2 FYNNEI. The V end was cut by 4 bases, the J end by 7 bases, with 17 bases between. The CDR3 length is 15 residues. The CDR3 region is CASSGDYQFGNEQFF. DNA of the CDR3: TGTGCCAGCAGTGGAGACTACCAGTTTGGGAATGAGCAGTTCTTC.

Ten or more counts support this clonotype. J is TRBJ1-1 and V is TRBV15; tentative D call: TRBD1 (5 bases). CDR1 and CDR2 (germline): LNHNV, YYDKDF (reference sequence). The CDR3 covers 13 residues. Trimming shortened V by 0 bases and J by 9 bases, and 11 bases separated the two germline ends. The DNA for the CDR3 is TGTGCCACCAGCAGAGATAAAGGGGTCCAAGCTTTCTTT. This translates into CATSRDKGVQAFF.

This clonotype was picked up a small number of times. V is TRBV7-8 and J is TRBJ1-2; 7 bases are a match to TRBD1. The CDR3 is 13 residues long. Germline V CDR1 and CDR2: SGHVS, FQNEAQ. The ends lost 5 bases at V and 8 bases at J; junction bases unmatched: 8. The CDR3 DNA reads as TGTGCCAGCAGCCCCCTCGACAGGGCAGGCTACACCTTC. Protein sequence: CASSPLDRAGYTF.